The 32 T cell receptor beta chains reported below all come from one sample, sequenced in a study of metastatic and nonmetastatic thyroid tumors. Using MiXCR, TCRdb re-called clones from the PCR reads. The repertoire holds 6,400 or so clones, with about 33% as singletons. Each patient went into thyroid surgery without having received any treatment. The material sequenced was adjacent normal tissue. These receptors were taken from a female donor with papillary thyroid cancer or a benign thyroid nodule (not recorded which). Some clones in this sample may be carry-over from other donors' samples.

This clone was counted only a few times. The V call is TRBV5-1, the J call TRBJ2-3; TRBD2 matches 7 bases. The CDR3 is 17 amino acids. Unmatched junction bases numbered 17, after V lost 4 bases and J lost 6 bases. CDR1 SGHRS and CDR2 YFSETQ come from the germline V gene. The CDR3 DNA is TGCGCCAGCAGCACACGACTAGCTACTCCCCCGGGGGATACGCAGTATTTT. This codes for CASSTRLATPPGDTQYF.

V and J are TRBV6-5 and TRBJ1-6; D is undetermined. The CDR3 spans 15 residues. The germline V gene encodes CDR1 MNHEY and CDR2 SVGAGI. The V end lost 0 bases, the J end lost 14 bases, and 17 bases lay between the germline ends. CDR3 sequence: CASSYSRQPGGTLHF. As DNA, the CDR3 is TGTGCCAGCAGTTACTCTCGGCAGCCCGGAGGCACCCTCCACTTT.

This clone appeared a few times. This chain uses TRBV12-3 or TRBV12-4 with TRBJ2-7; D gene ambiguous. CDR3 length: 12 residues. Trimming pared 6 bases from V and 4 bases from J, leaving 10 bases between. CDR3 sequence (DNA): TGTGCCAGCAGCCCTTCCCTTTACGAGCAGTACTTC. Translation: CASSPSLYEQYF.

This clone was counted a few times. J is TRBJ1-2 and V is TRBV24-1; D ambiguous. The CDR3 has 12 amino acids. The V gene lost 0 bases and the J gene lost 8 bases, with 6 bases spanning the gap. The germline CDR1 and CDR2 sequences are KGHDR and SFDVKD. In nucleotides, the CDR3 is TGTGCCACCAGTGATTTGAACTTCGGCTACACCTTC. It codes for CATSDLNFGYTF.

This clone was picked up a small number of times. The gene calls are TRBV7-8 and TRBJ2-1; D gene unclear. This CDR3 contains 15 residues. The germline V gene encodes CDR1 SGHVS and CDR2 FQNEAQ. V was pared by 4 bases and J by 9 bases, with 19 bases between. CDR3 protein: CASSSTLTFVAEQFF. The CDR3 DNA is TGTGCCAGCAGCTCCACTCTCACCTTCGTGGCTGAGCAGTTCTTC.

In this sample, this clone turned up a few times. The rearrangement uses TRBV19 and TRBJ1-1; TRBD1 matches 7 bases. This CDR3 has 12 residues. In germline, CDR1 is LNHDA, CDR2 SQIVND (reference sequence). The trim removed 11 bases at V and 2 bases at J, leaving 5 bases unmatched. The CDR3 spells CAVRDSNTEAFF. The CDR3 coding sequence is TGTGCCGTAAGGGACAGCAACACTGAAGCTTTCTTT. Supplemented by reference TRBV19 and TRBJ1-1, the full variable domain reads DGGITQSPKYLFRKEGQNVTLSCEQNLNHDAMYWYRQDPGQGLRLIYYSQIVNDFQKGDIAEGYSVSREKKESFPLTVTSAQKNPTAFYLCAVRDSNTEAFFGQGTRLTVV.

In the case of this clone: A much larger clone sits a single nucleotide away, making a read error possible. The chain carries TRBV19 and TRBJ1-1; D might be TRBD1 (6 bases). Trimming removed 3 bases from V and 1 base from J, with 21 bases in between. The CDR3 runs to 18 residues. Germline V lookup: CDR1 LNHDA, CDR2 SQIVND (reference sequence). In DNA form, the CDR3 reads TGTGCCAGTAGTATCGAAGGGGGGACAATGTGCCGGAACACTGAAGCTTTCTTT. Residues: CASSIEGGTMCRNTEAFF.

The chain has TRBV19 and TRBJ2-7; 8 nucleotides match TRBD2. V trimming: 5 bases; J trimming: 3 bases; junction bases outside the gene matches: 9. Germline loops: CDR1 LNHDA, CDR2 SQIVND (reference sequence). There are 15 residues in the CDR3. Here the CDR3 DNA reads TGTGCCAGTAGTCTTCCGGGACTAGGGCTCTACGAGCAGTACTTC. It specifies CASSLPGLGLYEQYF.

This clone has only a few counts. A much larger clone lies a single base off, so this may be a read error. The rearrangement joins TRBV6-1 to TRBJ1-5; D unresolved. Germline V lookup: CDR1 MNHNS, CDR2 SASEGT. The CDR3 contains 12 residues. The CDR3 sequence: CAVRPSNQTQHF. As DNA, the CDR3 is TGTGCCGTACGACCGAGCAATCAGACCCAGCATTTT.

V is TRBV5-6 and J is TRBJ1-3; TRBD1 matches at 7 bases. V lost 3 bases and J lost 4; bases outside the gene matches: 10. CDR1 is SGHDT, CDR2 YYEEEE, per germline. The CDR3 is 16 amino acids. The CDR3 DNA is TGTGCCAGCAGCTCGCGGGAAAGGGGGCTGGGAAACACCATATATTTT. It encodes CASSSRERGLGNTIYF.

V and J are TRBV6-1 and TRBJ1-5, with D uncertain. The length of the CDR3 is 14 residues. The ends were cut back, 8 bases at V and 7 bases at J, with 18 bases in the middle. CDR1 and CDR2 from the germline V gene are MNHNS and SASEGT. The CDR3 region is CASGPGQVRQPQHF. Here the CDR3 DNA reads TGTGCCAGCGGACCAGGTCAGGTTAGGCAGCCCCAGCATTTT.

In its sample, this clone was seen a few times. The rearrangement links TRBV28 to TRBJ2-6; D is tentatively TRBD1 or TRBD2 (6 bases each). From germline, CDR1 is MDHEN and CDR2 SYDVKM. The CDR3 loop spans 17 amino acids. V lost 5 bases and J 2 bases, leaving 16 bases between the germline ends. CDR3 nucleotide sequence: TGTGCCAGCAGTGCGGGACAAAGAGGGGCTGGGGCCAACGTCCTGACTTTC. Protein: CASSAGQRGAGANVLTF.

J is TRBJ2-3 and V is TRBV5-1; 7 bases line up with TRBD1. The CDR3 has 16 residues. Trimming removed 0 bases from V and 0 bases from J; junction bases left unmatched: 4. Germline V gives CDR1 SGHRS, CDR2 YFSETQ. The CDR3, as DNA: TGCGCCAGCAGCTTGGGGGGACAGCCGAGCACAGATACGCAGTATTTT. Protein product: CASSLGGQPSTDTQYF.

CDR3 coding DNA: TGTGCCATCAGTGTAGGGCGGTATTACAATGAGCAGTTCTTC. Its protein is CAISVGRYYNEQFF. The chain couples TRBV10-3 to TRBJ2-1; D remains ambiguous. Germline V lookup: CDR1 ENHRY, CDR2 SYGVKD. Trimming took off 4 bases at V and 4 bases at J, with 11 bases between the two ends. The CDR3 runs to 14 residues.

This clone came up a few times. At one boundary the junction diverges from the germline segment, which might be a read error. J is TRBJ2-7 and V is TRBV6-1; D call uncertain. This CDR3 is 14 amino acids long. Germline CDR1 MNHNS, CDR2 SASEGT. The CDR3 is CTSSPALLYYEKYF. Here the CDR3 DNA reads TGTACCAGCAGTCCCGCCTTACTATACTACGAGAAGTACTTC.

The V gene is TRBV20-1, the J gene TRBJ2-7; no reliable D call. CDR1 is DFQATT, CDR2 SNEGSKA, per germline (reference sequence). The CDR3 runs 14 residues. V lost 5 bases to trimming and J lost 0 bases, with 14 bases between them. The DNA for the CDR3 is TGCAGTGCTGGAGCTGGATGGGCCTCCTACGAGCAGTACTTC. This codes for CSAGAGWASYEQYF.

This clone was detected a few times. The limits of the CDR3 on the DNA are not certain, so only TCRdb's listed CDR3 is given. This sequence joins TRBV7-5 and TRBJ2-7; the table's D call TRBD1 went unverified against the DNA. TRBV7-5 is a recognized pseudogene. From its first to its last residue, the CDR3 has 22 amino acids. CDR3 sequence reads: CTSVPEVRPGQGISLLLPEQYF.

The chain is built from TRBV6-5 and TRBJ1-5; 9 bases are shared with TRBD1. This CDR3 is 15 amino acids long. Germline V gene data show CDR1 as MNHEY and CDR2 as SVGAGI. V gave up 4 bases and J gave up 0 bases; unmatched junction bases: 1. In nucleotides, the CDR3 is TGTGCCAGCAGTTTGGACAGGGGTAGCAATCAGCCCCAGCATTTT. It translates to CASSLDRGSNQPQHF.

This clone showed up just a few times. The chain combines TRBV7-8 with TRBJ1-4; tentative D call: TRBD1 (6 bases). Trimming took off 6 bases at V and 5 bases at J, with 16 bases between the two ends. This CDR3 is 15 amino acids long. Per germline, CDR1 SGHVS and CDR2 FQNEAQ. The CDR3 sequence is CASRADGGWNEKLFF. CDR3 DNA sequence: TGTGCCAGCAGGGCTGACGGGGGCTGGAATGAAAAACTGTTTTTT.

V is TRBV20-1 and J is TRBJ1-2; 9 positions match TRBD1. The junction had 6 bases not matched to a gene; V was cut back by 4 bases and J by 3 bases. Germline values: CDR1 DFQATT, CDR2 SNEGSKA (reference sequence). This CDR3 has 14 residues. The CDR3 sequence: CSATGQGGDYGYTF. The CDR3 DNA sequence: TGCAGTGCTACGGGACAGGGTGGCGACTATGGCTACACCTTC.

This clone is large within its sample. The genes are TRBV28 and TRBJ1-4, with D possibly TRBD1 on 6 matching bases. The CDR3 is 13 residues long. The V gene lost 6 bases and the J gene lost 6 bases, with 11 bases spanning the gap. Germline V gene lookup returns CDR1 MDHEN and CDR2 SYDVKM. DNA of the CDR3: TGTGCCAGCAGCGGAGGGGGGTATGAAAAACTGTTTTTT. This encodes CASSGGGYEKLFF.

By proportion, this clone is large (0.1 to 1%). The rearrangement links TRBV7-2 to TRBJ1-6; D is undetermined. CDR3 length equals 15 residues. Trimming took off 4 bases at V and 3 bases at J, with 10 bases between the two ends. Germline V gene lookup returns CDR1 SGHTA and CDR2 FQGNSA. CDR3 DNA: TGTGCCAGCAGCTACGGAGAGGGCTATAATTCACCCCTCCACTTT. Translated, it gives CASSYGEGYNSPLHF.

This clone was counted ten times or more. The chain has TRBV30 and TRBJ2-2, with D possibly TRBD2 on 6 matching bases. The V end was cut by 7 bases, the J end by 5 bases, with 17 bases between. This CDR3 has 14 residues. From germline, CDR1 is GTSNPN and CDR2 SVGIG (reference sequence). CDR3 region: CASTRDGGTGELFF. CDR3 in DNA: TGTGCCTCCACCCGGGACGGAGGGACCGGGGAGCTGTTTTTT.

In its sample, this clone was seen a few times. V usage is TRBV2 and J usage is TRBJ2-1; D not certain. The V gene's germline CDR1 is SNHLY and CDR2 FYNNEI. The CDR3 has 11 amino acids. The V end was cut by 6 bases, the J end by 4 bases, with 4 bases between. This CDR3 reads CASRQYNEQFF. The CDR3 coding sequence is TGTGCCAGCAGACAATACAATGAGCAGTTCTTC.

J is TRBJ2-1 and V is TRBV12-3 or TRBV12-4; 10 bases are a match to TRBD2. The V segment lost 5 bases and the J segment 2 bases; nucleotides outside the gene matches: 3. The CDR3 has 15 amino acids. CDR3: CASSPGLAAYNEQFF. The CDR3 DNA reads TGTGCCAGCAGTCCCGGACTAGCGGCCTACAATGAGCAGTTCTTC.

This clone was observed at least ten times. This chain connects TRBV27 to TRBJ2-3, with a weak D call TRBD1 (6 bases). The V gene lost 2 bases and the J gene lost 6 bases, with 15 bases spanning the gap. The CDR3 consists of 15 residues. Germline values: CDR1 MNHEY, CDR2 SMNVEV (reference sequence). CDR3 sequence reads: CASSLTGSREDTQYF. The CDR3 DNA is TGTGCCAGCAGTTTAACAGGGTCGAGAGAGGATACGCAGTATTTT.

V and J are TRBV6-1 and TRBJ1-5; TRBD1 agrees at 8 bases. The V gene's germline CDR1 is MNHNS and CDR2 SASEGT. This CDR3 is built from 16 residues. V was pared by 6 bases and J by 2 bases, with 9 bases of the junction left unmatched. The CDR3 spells CASSPPGQGGNQPQHF. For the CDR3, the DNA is TGTGCCAGCAGCCCCCCAGGACAGGGAGGCAATCAGCCCCAGCATTTT.

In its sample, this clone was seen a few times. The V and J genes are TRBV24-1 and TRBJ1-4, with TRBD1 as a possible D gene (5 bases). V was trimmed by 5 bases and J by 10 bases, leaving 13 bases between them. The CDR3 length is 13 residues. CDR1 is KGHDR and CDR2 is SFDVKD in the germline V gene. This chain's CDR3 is CATSAGSGGKLFF. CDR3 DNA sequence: TGTGCCACCAGTGCCGGGTCCGGGGGAAAACTGTTTTTT.

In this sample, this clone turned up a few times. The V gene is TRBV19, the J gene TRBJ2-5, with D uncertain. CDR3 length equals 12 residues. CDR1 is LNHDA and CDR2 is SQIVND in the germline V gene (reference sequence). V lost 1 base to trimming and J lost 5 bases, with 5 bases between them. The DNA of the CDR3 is TGTGCCAGTAGTATAGGGACGGAGACCCAGTACTTC. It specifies CASSIGTETQYF.

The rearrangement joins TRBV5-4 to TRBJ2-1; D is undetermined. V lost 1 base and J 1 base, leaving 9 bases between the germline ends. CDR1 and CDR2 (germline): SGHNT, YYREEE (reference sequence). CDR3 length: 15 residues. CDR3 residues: CASSLRLSSYNEQFF. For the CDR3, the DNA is TGTGCCAGCAGCTTGAGGCTATCATCCTACAATGAGCAGTTCTTC.

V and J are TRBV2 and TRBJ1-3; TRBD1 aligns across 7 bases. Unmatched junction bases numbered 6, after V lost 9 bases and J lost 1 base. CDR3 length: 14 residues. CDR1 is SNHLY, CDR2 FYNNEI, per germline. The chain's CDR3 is CARSTGDSGNTIYF. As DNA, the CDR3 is TGTGCCAGATCTACAGGGGATTCTGGAAACACCATATATTTT.

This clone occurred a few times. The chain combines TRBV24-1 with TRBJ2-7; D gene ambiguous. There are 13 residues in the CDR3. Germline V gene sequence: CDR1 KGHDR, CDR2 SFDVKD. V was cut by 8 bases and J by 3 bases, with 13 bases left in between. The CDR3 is CATTPQKGYEQYF. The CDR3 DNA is TGTGCCACCACCCCGCAAAAGGGCTACGAGCAGTACTTC.